These 25 T cell receptor beta chains originate from one sample sequenced in a study of cytomegalovirus exposure and HLA in healthy donors. PCR primers comprised 60 Vbeta and 13 Jbeta primers. Assay used: immunoSEQ multiplex PCR; TCRdb lists only in-frame clones, some missing. The sample has approximately 35,000 clones, roughly 67% seen once; the top ten hold roughly a tenth. Specimen: PBMCs. These receptors all come from a man between 40 and 49 years old in good health and CMV-seropositive.

V and J are TRBV7-9 and TRBJ2-2; D is possibly TRBD1 (5 bases). Trimming removed 3 bases from V and 4 bases from J, with 12 bases in between. In germline, CDR1 is SEHNR, CDR2 FQNEAQ (reference sequence). The CDR3 runs to 15 residues. The CDR3 is CASSLDKQRTGELFF. The CDR3 DNA reads as TGTGCCAGCAGCTTGGACAAACAACGCACCGGGGAGCTGTTTTTT.

The chain carries TRBV30 and TRBJ1-5; a weak D match, TRBD1 (6 bases). CDR1 and CDR2 from the germline V gene are GTSNPN and SVGIG (reference sequence). This CDR3 is built from 14 residues. V was cut by 3 bases and J by 6 bases, with 15 bases left in between. The CDR3 nucleotides read TGTGCCTGGAGGGGGAGGGGGGGTGGTCAGCCCCAGCATTTT. Protein: CAWRGRGGGQPQHF.

The CDR3 sequence is CASSLGGTGLQETQYF. CDR3 nucleotide sequence: TGTGCCAGCAGCTTAGGAGGGACAGGTTTGCAAGAGACCCAGTACTTC. This chain uses TRBV11-1 with TRBJ2-5, with 8 bases aligning to TRBD1. Germline V gene lookup returns CDR1 SGHAT and CDR2 FQDESV (reference sequence). After removal of 1 base from V and 2 bases from J, the junction contained 6 bases not matched to a gene. This CDR3 is 16 amino acids long.

This clone was recorded a few times. CDR3 residues: CASSLGGTSGNTIYF. In nucleotides, the CDR3 is TGTGCCAGCAGCTTGGGCGGAACCTCTGGAAACACCATATATTTT. V usage is TRBV5-4 and J usage is TRBJ1-3; no definite D call. The germline V gene encodes CDR1 SGHNT and CDR2 YYREEE (reference sequence). This CDR3 spans 15 amino acids. Trimming removed 0 bases at V and 0 bases at J, with 7 bases between.

V usage is TRBV6-1 and J usage is TRBJ2-5; 8 bases line up with TRBD1. The V gene end was trimmed by 0 bases and the J gene end by 11 bases; junction bases not matched to a gene: 11. The CDR3 contains 15 residues. From germline, CDR1 is MNHNS and CDR2 SASEGT. For the CDR3, the DNA is TGTGCCAGCAGTGAAGCGTGGACAGGGAAACGCGGGCAGTACTTC. It is translated as CASSEAWTGKRGQYF.

This clone was seen more than once but under ten times. The gene calls are TRBV10-1 and TRBJ1-4, with D unresolved. With 10 bases removed from V and 0 bases from J, the gap between germline ends came to 12 bases. Germline-derived CDR1 and CDR2 are WNHNN and SYGVQD (reference sequence). The CDR3 totals 14 residues. In DNA, the CDR3 is TGCGCCAACACCGACACCGCAACTAATGAAAAACTGTTTTTT. Its protein is CANTDTATNEKLFF.

In this sample, this clone turned up once. V gene TRBV7-2 combines with J gene TRBJ2-5, with D possibly being TRBD2 (5 bases). Germline V gene data show CDR1 as SGHTA and CDR2 as FQGNSA. CDR3 length: 15 residues. The V end lost 1 base, the J end lost 4 bases, and 13 bases lay between the germline ends. CDR3 in amino acids: CASSLEEGPTETQYF. CDR3 nucleotide sequence: TGTGCCAGCAGCTTAGAAGAGGGCCCGACAGAGACCCAGTACTTC.

The chain uses TRBV28 and TRBJ2-5, with D hard to call. Trimming removed 3 bases at V and 3 bases at J, with 8 bases between. Germline-derived CDR1 and CDR2 are MDHEN and SYDVKM. The CDR3 has 13 amino acids. Here the CDR3 reads CASSFGTEETQYF. The CDR3 nucleotides read TGTGCCAGCAGTTTCGGAACAGAAGAGACCCAGTACTTC.

This clone is a singleton in its sample. The chain combines TRBV5-1 with TRBJ1-6; TRBD1 is a possible D gene (6 bases). The germline V gene encodes CDR1 SGHRS and CDR2 YFSETQ. The V and J ends lost 3 bases and 7 bases respectively, with 11 bases between them. The CDR3 has 14 residues. For the CDR3, the DNA is TGCGCCAGCAGCTGGCGCGGACAGAATTCACCCCTCCACTTT. The encoded protein is CASSWRGQNSPLHF.

V usage is TRBV18 and J usage is TRBJ2-7; tentative D call: TRBD2 (5 bases). The CDR3 extends over 14 amino acids. The V end was cut by 3 bases, the J end by 2 bases, with 11 bases between. Germline CDR1 KGHSH, CDR2 LQKENI. CDR3 region: CASSPSTEAYEQYF. The CDR3 coding sequence is TGTGCCAGCTCACCCTCGACGGAGGCCTACGAGCAGTACTTC.

The chain carries TRBV6-6 and TRBJ2-3; D is perhaps TRBD2 (6 bases). Per the germline V gene, CDR1 is MNHNY and CDR2 is SVGAGI (reference sequence). V lost 7 bases and J 5 bases, leaving 13 bases between the germline ends. This CDR3 region has 13 residues. The CDR3 loop reads CASTPAGRDTQYF. CDR3 in DNA: TGTGCCAGCACTCCGGCCGGGAGAGATACGCAGTATTTT.

The CDR3 loop reads CASSSMTARFNTEAFF. The CDR3, as DNA: TGTGCCAGCAGCTCGATGACCGCGCGGTTTAATACTGAAGCTTTCTTT. This chain joins TRBV11-3 and TRBJ1-1, with D unclear. CDR1 is SGHNT and CDR2 is YENEEA in the germline V gene. The CDR3 sequence is 16 residues long. Trimming shortened V by 4 bases and J by 5 bases, and 20 bases separated the two germline ends.

This clone was counted only a few times. The chain uses TRBV4-1 and TRBJ2-7; D might be TRBD1 (5 bases). CDR1 and CDR2 from the germline V gene are MGHRA and YSYEKL. There are 14 residues in the CDR3. V was shortened by 4 bases and J by 4 bases, with 14 bases between the two germline ends. CDR3 protein: CASSPVKGIYEQYF. In DNA, the CDR3 is TGCGCCAGCAGCCCCGTGAAGGGGATTTACGAGCAGTACTTC.

The J gene is TRBJ2-7, the V gene TRBV11-3, with TRBD1 matching 8 bases. Germline V gene data show CDR1 as SGHNT and CDR2 as YENEEA. The CDR3 covers 17 residues. V gave up 5 bases and J gave up 2 bases; unmatched junction bases: 14. The chain's CDR3 is CASSPPAGGVTAYEQYF. CDR3 coding DNA: TGTGCCAGCAGCCCCCCGGCAGGGGGCGTTACCGCCTACGAGCAGTACTTC.

The V call is TRBV30, the J call TRBJ1-2; D might be TRBD1 (5 bases). This CDR3 has 13 amino acids. Per the germline V gene, CDR1 is GTSNPN and CDR2 is SVGIG (reference sequence). V was cut by 0 bases and J by 10 bases, with 15 bases left in between. DNA of the CDR3: TGTGCCTGGAGTGTAACTAAACAGGCTGACTACACCTTC. This translates into CAWSVTKQADYTF.

This chain links TRBV5-1 with TRBJ2-1, with D possibly being TRBD2 (6 bases). CDR1 and CDR2 (germline): SGHRS, YFSETQ. CDR3 size: 13 residues. With 0 bases removed from V and 7 bases from J, the gap between germline ends came to 8 bases. The DNA for the CDR3 is TGCGCCAGCAGCTTGGGCGGGGAGAATGAGCAGTTCTTC. Translated: CASSLGGENEQFF.

The genes are TRBV27 and TRBJ1-5, with D perhaps TRBD1 (6 bases). Germline CDR1 and CDR2: MNHEY and SMNVEV (reference sequence). V lost 3 bases and J 2 bases, leaving 17 bases between the germline ends. The length of the CDR3 is 17 residues. In DNA, the CDR3 is TGTGCCAGCAGTTTTGGTGCAGGGGTTCGGGGCAATCAGCCCCAGCATTTT. Translating it yields CASSFGAGVRGNQPQHF.

The V call is TRBV5-1, the J call TRBJ1-5; unclear D gene. V dropped 4 bases and J dropped 2 bases, with 13 bases sitting between them. CDR1 is SGHRS and CDR2 is YFSETQ in the germline V gene. The CDR3 is 15 residues long. The CDR3 spells CASSPGVQGNQPQHF. In nucleotides, the CDR3 is TGCGCCAGCAGCCCCGGGGTGCAGGGCAATCAGCCCCAGCATTTT.

This chain links TRBV6-4 with TRBJ2-6; TRBD2 aligns across 10 bases. The germline V gene encodes CDR1 MRHNA and CDR2 SNTAGT. The CDR3 is 16 amino acids. The V and J ends lost 4 bases and 0 bases, in that order; junction bases with no gene match: 0. CDR3 DNA: TGTGCCAGCAGTGGGACTAGCGGCTCTGGGGCCAACGTCCTGACTTTC. It translates to CASSGTSGSGANVLTF.

The chain recombines TRBV2 with TRBJ2-5; 7 positions agree with TRBD2. This CDR3 has 16 residues. The trim removed 3 bases at V and 5 bases at J, leaving 12 bases unmatched. Germline values: CDR1 SNHLY, CDR2 FYNNEI. CDR3 DNA: TGTGCCAGCAGTGAGGCGTATGAGGGGCGGGAGGAGACCCAGTACTTC. Amino acids: CASSEAYEGREETQYF.

This clone was seen a handful of times. This sequence joins TRBV9 and TRBJ1-2; unclear D gene. The CDR3 runs 14 residues. The V end was cut by 4 bases, the J end by 12 bases, with 22 bases between. Germline V gene sequence: CDR1 SGDLS, CDR2 YYNGEE. The DNA of the CDR3 is TGTGCCAGCAGCTCCCACGAGGCAGGAGGATTGGACACCTTC. It is translated as CASSSHEAGGLDTF.

The J gene is TRBJ1-3, the V gene TRBV2, with D possibly being TRBD1 (6 bases). The J call is uncertain, as TRBJ2-2 better fits the DNA end. Looked up from germline, CDR1 is SNHLY and CDR2 is FYNNEI. The CDR3 contains 15 residues. The CDR3 here is CASRATQGKAGELFF. CDR3 coding DNA: TGTGCCAGCAGAGCAACACAGGGCAAGGCCGGGGAGCTGTTTTTT.

This clone was recorded a few times. The chain recombines TRBV15 with TRBJ2-2, with 7 bases matching TRBD2. The germline CDR1 and CDR2 sequences are LNHNV and YYDKDF (reference sequence). V dropped 0 bases and J dropped 4; count of bases not matched to a gene: 5. This CDR3 is built from 16 residues. This chain's CDR3 is CATSRDLAEGTGELFF. The DNA of the CDR3 is TGTGCCACCAGCAGAGATCTAGCGGAAGGCACCGGGGAGCTGTTTTTT. Based on the CDR3 plus reference TRBV15 and TRBJ2-2, the full variable domain is DAMVIQNPRYQVTQFGKPVTLSCSQTLNHNVMYWYQQKSSQAPKLLFHYYDKDFNNEADTPDNFQSRRPNTSFCFLDIRSPGLGDTAMYLCATSRDLAEGTGELFFGEGSRLTVL.

The CDR3 DNA reads TGTGCCAGCAGACACCTAGCGGGGGGGAGCGATGAGCAGTTCTTC. Amino acid sequence: CASRHLAGGSDEQFF. This rearrangement joins TRBV11-2 to TRBJ2-1, with 12 positions matching TRBD2. CDR1 is SGHAT and CDR2 is FQNNGV in the germline V gene. This CDR3 region has 15 residues. Trimming at V came to 6 bases and at J to 8 bases, leaving 8 bases not matched to a gene. The full variable domain, in which reference TRBV11-2 and TRBJ2-1 provide the parts outside the CDR3, is EAGVAQSPRYKIIEKRQSVAFWCNPISGHATLYWYQQILGQGPKLLIQFQNNGVVDDSQLPKDRFSAERLKGVDSTLKIQPAKLEDSAVYLCASRHLAGGSDEQFFGPGTRLTVL.

The chain links TRBV4-2 to TRBJ2-3; perhaps TRBD1 as D (6 bases). This CDR3 is built from 18 residues. V lost 0 bases and J lost 0, with 16 bases in between. Germline CDR1 reads LGHNA; CDR2 reads YNFKEQ. The CDR3 bases are TGTGCCAGCAGCCAAGATTCGACTGGGGGCGGGAGCACAGATACGCAGTATTTT. Translation: CASSQDSTGGGSTDTQYF.